The rows below give T cell receptor beta chains drawn from one sample of a study of blood T cell repertoires in COVID-19. Assay: immunoSEQ multiplex PCR; the TCRdb copy retains only in-frame clones and omits some. The sample has approximately 90,000 clones, around 88% seen once. The sequenced material came from peripheral blood. These receptors came from a man at least 80 years old with active or convalescent COVID-19. CDR3s include the opening cysteine and the closing phenylalanine or tryptophan. A D gene is named only where the DNA matches it firmly. The size field is filled for only some rows; it gives once, few, many or a size class.

v_gene	abundance	j_gene	d_gene	CDR3aa	CDR3nt
TRBV3-1/TRBV3-2	NA	TRBJ1-5	TRBD1	CASSPSDRVGNQPQHF	TGTGCCAGCAGCCCATCGGACAGGGTAGGCAATCAGCCCCAGCATTTT
TRBV19	NA	TRBJ1-2	NA	CASSYGIRYGYTF	TGTGCCAGTAGTTACGGGATTCGTTACGGCTACACCTTC
TRBV6-2/TRBV6-3	once	TRBJ1-1	NA	CASSSGQGSTEAFF	NA
TRBV2	NA	TRBJ1-6	NA	CASSEQVDSPLHF	TGTGCCAGCAGTGAACAGGTTGATTCACCCCTCCACTTT
TRBV2	once	TRBJ2-1	TRBD1	CASRDRGYEQFF	TGTGCCAGCAGAGACAGGGGTTATGAGCAGTTCTTC
TRBV6-5	NA	TRBJ1-1	NA	CASSYSPEGNTEAFF	TGTGCCAGCAGTTACTCCCCGGAGGGCAACACTGAAGCTTTCTTT
TRBV13	NA	TRBJ1-3	NA	CASSSGASGNTIYF	TGTGCCAGCAGCTCTGGAGCCTCTGGAAACACCATATATTTT
TRBV4-2	NA	TRBJ1-4	NA	CASSQDTAATNEKLFF	TGTGCCAGCAGCCAGGATACAGCTGCAACTAATGAAAAACTGTTTTTT
TRBV2	NA	TRBJ2-7	NA	CASRPWAAGYEQYF	TGTGCCAGCAGGCCCTGGGCAGCAGGCTACGAGCAGTACTTC
TRBV6-4	NA	TRBJ2-3	TRBD2	CASSKAGRLDTQYF	TGTGCCAGCTCTAAAGCGGGAAGGCTAGATACGCAGTATTTT
TRBV9	NA	TRBJ1-2	TRBD1	CASSVLNPGQIGPNSNYGYTF	TGTGCCAGCAGCGTCCTCAATCCGGGACAGATAGGCCCGAATTCTAACTATGGCTACACCTTC
TRBV6-6	few	TRBJ1-2	NA	CASSQRTANYGYTF	TGTGCCAGCAGTCAGAGGACAGCTAACTATGGCTACACCTTC
TRBV5-1	NA	TRBJ2-3	TRBD1	CASSSGQDTSGADTQYF	TGCGCCAGCAGTTCCGGACAGGATACAAGTGGGGCAGATACGCAGTATTTT
TRBV6-5	NA	TRBJ2-1	TRBD2	CASRKSGGRYNEQFF	TGTGCCAGCAGAAAGAGCGGGGGGCGTTACAATGAGCAGTTCTTC
TRBV12-5	NA	TRBJ2-5	TRBD2	CASGFSGLAGGETQYF	TGTGCTAGTGGTTTCTCGGGACTAGCGGGAGGCGAGACCCAGTACTTC
TRBV11-2	once	TRBJ2-1	TRBD1	CASSPATDRVREQFF	TGTGCCAGCAGCCCGGCGACGGACAGGGTCAGGGAGCAGTTCTTC
TRBV5-1	NA	TRBJ1-2	NA	CASSSMTTTYGYTF	TGCGCCAGCAGCTCTATGACAACCACCTATGGCTACACCTTC
TRBV18	NA	TRBJ1-5	TRBD1	CASSHGTGVGQPQHF	TGTGCCAGCTCACACGGGACAGGGGTAGGACAGCCCCAGCATTTT
TRBV7-8	NA	TRBJ2-5	NA	CASSLGTGQGEETQYF	TGTGCCAGCAGCTTAGGTACAGGGCAAGGGGAAGAGACCCAGTACTTC
TRBV7-7	NA	TRBJ2-5	NA	CASSFREQETQYF	TGTGCTAGCAGCTTCCGGGAGCAAGAGACCCAGTACTTC
TRBV10-3	NA	TRBJ2-1	TRBD2	CAISDPGRGGNEQFF	TGTGCCATCAGTGACCCGGGACGGGGGGGCAATGAGCAGTTCTTC
TRBV6-5	NA	TRBJ2-3	NA	CASNQGGSRDTQYF	TGTGCCAGCAACCAGGGAGGCAGTAGAGATACGCAGTATTTT
TRBV19	NA	TRBJ2-1	TRBD2	CASRSSGSSYNEQFF	TGTGCCAGTAGATCGAGCGGGAGCTCCTACAATGAGCAGTTCTTC
TRBV6-6	NA	TRBJ1-2	NA	CASSYDRQIYGYTF	TGTGCCAGCAGTTACGACAGACAAATTTATGGCTACACCTTC
TRBV6-1	NA	TRBJ2-5	TRBD2	CASSEAGLAPETQYF	TGTGCCAGCAGTGAAGCCGGACTAGCCCCAGAGACCCAGTACTTC
TRBV6-1	NA	TRBJ2-5	TRBD1	CASSEAVDWGTDVQEETQYF	TGTGCCAGCAGTGAAGCGGTCGATTGGGGGACAGACGTCCAAGAGGAGACCCAGTACTTC
TRBV7-2	once	TRBJ2-1	NA	CASSSWGSAEQFF	TGTGCCAGCAGCTCCTGGGGTAGCGCCGAGCAGTTCTTC
TRBV11-3	NA	TRBJ2-7	TRBD1	CASPLRKPGQGDYEQYF	TGTGCCAGCCCACTCCGAAAACCGGGACAGGGGGATTACGAGCAGTACTTC
TRBV19	NA	TRBJ2-7	NA	CASSIGQGNHEQYF	TGTGCCAGTAGTATTGGGCAGGGAAACCACGAGCAGTACTTC
TRBV19	NA	TRBJ1-2	NA	CASRGGNYLGGYTF	TGTGCCTCCCGGGGAGGGAACTATTTAGGTGGCTACACCTTC
TRBV28	NA	TRBJ1-5	NA	CASSPSHQPQHF	TGTGCCAGCAGTCCCAGTCATCAGCCCCAGCATTTT
TRBV6-2/TRBV6-3	once	TRBJ2-1	TRBD2	CASSRLAVHNEQFF	TGTGCCAGCAGTCGACTAGCCGTCCACAATGAGCAGTTCTTC
TRBV6-2/TRBV6-3	NA	TRBJ1-2	NA	CASSGGTAYGYTF	TGTGCCAGCAGTGGAGGGACGGCCTATGGCTACACCTTC
TRBV10-2	NA	TRBJ2-7	NA	CASISGRYEQYF	TGCGCCAGCATTAGCGGCCGCTACGAGCAGTACTTC
TRBV6-1	few	TRBJ2-2	TRBD2	CASSEIAGTTGELFF	TGTGCCAGCAGTGAAATAGCGGGAACCACCGGGGAGCTGTTTTTT
TRBV28	NA	TRBJ2-7	NA	CASSFKLAPRRLSYEQYF	TGTGCCAGCAGTTTTAAGCTCGCCCCTAGGAGGTTGAGTTACGAGCAGTACTTC
TRBV27	NA	TRBJ1-2	TRBD1	CASRQRTGATYGYTF	TGTGCCAGCAGACAACGGACAGGGGCTACCTATGGCTACACCTTC